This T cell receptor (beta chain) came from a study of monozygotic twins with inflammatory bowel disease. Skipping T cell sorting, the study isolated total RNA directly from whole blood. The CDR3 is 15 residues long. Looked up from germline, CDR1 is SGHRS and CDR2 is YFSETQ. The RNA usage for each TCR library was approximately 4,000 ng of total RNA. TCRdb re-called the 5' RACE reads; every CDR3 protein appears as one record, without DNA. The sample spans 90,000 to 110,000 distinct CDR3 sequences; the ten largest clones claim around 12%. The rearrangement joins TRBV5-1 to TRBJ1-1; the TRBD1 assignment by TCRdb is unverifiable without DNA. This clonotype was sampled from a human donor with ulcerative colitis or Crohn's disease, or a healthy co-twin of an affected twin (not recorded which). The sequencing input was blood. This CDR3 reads CASSLGSRGRTEAFF.